The 9 T cell receptor beta chains presented below share a single source sample, sequenced in a study of T cell repertoires in cytomegalovirus infection. Using its own MiXCR run on the reads, TCRdb lists one record per CDR3 protein. The data contain 400,000 to 550,000 distinct CDR3 sequences, around 11% of them singletons. The sequenced material came from PBMCs. The receptors derive from a human donor in good health (CMV status not recorded). Some clones in this sample may be carry-over from other donors' samples.

This clonotype showed up just a few times. V gene TRBV30 combines with J gene TRBJ1-2; maybe TRBD1 (6 bases). CDR1 is GTSNPN and CDR2 is SVGIG in the germline V gene (reference sequence). CDR3 size: 13 residues. Trimming pared 0 bases from V and 5 bases from J, leaving 10 bases between. The CDR3 sequence is CAWSVGGPYGYTF. DNA of the CDR3: TGTGCCTGGAGTGTCGGGGGCCCGTATGGCTACACCTTC. Full variable domain (missing parts from reference TRBV30 and TRBJ1-2): SQTIHQWPATLVQPVGSPLSLECTVEGTSNPNLYWYRQAAGRGLQLLFYSVGIGQISSEVPQNLSASRPQDRQFILSSKKLLLSDSGFYLCAWSVGGPYGYTFGSGTRLTVV.

This clonotype was observed many times. V is TRBV12-3 or TRBV12-4 and J is TRBJ2-5; no definite D call. Trimming stripped 5 bases from V and 5 bases from J, with 6 bases between. The CDR3 covers 11 residues. This CDR3 reads CASSHRETQYF. The DNA for the CDR3 is TGTGCCAGCAGTCACCGGGAGACCCAGTACTTC.

This clonotype appeared many times. As DNA, the CDR3 is TGTGCCAGCAGTCGGAGTTCGCGGGAGACCCAGTACTTC. This encodes CASSRSSRETQYF. The chain employs TRBV27 and TRBJ2-5, with D uncertain. Germline V gene lookup returns CDR1 MNHEY and CDR2 SMNVEV (reference sequence). Trimming cost V 5 bases and J 5 bases, with 12 bases left between them. The CDR3 spans 13 residues.

This clonotype came up a few times. The chain carries TRBV20-1 and TRBJ1-1; no clear D gene. The CDR3 runs to 14 residues. Deletions cut 4 bases from V and 5 bases from J, with 17 bases between. Germline CDR1 and CDR2: DFQATT and SNEGSKA (reference sequence). The CDR3 sequence: CSATLGPLGTEAFF. Written as DNA, the CDR3 is TGCAGTGCTACACTCGGGCCCTTAGGAACTGAAGCTTTCTTT.

This clonotype was detected many times. The rearrangement uses TRBV6-2 or TRBV6-3 and TRBJ2-1; 11 nucleotides match TRBD2. After removal of 4 bases from V and 9 bases from J, the junction contained 2 bases not matched to a gene. The CDR3 runs to 13 residues. Germline V CDR1 and CDR2: MNHEY, SVGEGT. DNA of the CDR3: TGTGCCAGCAGTTTGGGACTAGCGGCTGAGCAGTTCTTC. Amino acids: CASSLGLAAEQFF.

The chain joins TRBV5-1 to TRBJ1-1; D is undetermined. CDR3 length equals 13 residues. Trimming pared 4 bases from V and 4 bases from J, leaving 11 bases between. Germline V gives CDR1 SGHRS, CDR2 YFSETQ. Here the CDR3 DNA reads TGCGCCAGCAGCGAGGGCCTGGGCACTGAAGCTTTCTTT. Its protein product is CASSEGLGTEAFF. The full variable domain, completed using reference TRBV5-1 and TRBJ1-1, is KAGVTQTPRYLIKTRGQQVTLSCSPISGHRSVSWYQQTPGQGLQFLFEYFSETQRNKGNFPGRFSGRQFSNSRSEMNVSTLELGDSALYLCASSEGLGTEAFFGQGTRLTVV.

The genes are TRBV6-6 and TRBJ2-1, with D tentatively TRBD2 (6 bases). Per germline, CDR1 MNHNY and CDR2 SVGAGI (reference sequence). This CDR3 region has 14 residues. The ends were cut back, 7 bases at V and 4 bases at J, with 14 bases in the middle. In DNA form, the CDR3 reads TGTGCCAGCACCACTTGCGGACTATACAATGAGCAGTTCTTC. This sequence encodes CASTTCGLYNEQFF.

This clonotype was recorded a few times. J is TRBJ1-5 and V is TRBV9; D is perhaps TRBD1 (5 bases). Germline CDR1 SGDLS, CDR2 YYNGEE. CDR3 length: 15 residues. V gave up 2 bases and J gave up 6 bases, with 15 bases separating them. The CDR3 here is CASSVGEAPGQPQHF. The DNA of the CDR3 is TGTGCCAGCAGCGTGGGGGAGGCCCCCGGTCAGCCCCAGCATTTT. Based on the CDR3 plus reference TRBV9 and TRBJ1-5, the full variable domain is DSGVTQTPKHLITATGQRVTLRCSPRSGDLSVYWYQQSLDQGLQFLIQYYNGEERAKGNILERFSAQQFPDLHSELNLSSLELGDSALYFCASSVGEAPGQPQHFGDGTRLSIL.

This clonotype was detected only a few times. V usage is TRBV12-3 or TRBV12-4 and J usage is TRBJ2-1; D is undetermined. There are 17 residues in the CDR3. V lost 5 bases to trimming and J lost 0 bases, with 17 bases between them. CDR3 sequence (DNA): TGTGCCAGCAGTCCTCCCCGGACGGCGAGCTCCTACAATGAGCAGTTCTTC. It yields the protein CASSPPRTASSYNEQFF.